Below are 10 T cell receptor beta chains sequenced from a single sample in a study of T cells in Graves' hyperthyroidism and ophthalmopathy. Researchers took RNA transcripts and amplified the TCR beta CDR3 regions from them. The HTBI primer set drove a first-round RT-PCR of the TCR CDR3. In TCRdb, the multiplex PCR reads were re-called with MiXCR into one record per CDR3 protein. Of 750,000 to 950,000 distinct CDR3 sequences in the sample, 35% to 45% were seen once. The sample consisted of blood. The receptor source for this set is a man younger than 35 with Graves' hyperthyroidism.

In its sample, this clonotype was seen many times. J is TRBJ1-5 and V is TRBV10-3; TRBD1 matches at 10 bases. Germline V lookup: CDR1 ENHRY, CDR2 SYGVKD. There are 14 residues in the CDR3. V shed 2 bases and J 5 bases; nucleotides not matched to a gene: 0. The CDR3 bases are TGTGCCATCAGTGAGGGACAGGGGGATCAGCCCCAGCATTTT. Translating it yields CAISEGQGDQPQHF.

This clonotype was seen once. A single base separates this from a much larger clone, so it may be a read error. The CDR3 is CAGAGAVQYF. The CDR3 DNA reads as TGTGCCGGCGCGGGCGCGGTGCAGTACTTC. The chain uses TRBV2 and TRBJ2-7; a weak D match, TRBD2 (5 bases). Germline CDR1 is SNHLY and CDR2 is FYNNEI. V was cut by 11 bases and J by 9 bases, with 14 bases left in between. The CDR3 contains 10 residues.

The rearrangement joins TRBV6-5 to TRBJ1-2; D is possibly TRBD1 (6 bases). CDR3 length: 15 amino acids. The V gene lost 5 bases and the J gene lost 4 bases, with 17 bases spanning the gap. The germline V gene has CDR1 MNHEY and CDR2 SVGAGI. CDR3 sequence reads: CASSLQGWGGYGYTF. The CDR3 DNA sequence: TGTGCCAGCAGTCTACAGGGTTGGGGGGGCTATGGCTACACCTTC.

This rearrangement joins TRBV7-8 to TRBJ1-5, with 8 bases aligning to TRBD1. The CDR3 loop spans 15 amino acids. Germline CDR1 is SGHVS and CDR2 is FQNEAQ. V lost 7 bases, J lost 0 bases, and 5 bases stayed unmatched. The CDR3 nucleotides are TGTGCCAGCAAGCAGGGGGCACGTAGCAATCAGCCCCAGCATTTT. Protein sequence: CASKQGARSNQPQHF.

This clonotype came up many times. CDR3 sequence reads: CASSLGAGREETQYF. The CDR3 region has the DNA TGTGCCAGCAGCTTAGGGGCCGGGCGGGAAGAGACCCAGTACTTC. The rearrangement uses TRBV7-2 and TRBJ2-5; D might be TRBD2 (5 bases). There are 15 residues in the CDR3. Germline-derived CDR1 and CDR2 are SGHTA and FQGNSA. The V end was cut by 1 base, the J end by 3 bases, with 12 bases between.

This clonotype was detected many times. CDR3 residues: CSAYSAGGTEAFF. CDR3 in DNA: TGCAGTGCCTATTCCGCAGGGGGCACTGAAGCTTTCTTT. The chain is built from TRBV20-1 and TRBJ1-1, with 7 bases lining up with TRBD1. CDR1 DFQATT and CDR2 SNEGSKA come from the germline V gene (reference sequence). The length of the CDR3 is 13 residues. V shed 6 bases, J shed 4 bases, and the junction held 8 bases outside the gene matches.

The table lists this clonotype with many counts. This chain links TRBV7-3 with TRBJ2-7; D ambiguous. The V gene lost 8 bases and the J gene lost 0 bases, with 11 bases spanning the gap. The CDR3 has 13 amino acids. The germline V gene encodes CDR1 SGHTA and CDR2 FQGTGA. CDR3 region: CASARTDSYEQYF. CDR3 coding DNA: TGTGCCAGCGCCAGGACGGACTCCTACGAGCAGTACTTC.

CDR3: CASSPADRAYGYTF. The CDR3 region has the DNA TGTGCCAGCAGCCCAGCTGACAGGGCCTATGGCTACACCTTC. V is TRBV14 and J is TRBJ1-2; 7 positions match TRBD1. The V gene end was trimmed by 4 bases and the J gene end by 4 bases; junction bases not matched to a gene: 6. The CDR3 has 14 residues. Looked up from germline, CDR1 is SGHDN and CDR2 is FVKESK.

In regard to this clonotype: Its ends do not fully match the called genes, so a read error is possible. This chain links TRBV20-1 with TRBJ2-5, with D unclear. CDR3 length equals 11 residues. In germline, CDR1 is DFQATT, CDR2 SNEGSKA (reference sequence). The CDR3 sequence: CSARGYETRYF. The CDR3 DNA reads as TGCAGTGCTAGAGGGTATGAGACCCGGTACTTC.

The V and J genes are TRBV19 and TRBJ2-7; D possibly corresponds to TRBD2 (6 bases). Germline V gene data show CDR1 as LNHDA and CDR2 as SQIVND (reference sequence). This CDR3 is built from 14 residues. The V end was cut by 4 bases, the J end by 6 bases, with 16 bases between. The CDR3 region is CASSTLPGEGEQYF. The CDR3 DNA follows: TGTGCCAGTAGTACCCTACCGGGAGAGGGCGAGCAGTACTTC.